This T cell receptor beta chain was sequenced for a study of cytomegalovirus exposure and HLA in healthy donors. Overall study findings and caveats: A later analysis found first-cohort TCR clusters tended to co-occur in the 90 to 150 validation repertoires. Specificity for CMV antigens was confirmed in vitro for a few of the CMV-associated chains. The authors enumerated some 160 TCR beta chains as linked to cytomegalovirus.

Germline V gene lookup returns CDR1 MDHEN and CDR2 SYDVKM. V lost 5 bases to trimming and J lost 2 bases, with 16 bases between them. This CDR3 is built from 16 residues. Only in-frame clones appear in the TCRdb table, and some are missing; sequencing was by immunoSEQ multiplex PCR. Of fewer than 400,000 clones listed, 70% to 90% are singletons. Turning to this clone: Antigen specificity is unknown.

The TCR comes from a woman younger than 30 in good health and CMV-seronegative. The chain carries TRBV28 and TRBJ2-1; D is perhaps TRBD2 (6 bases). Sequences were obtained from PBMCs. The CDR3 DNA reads TGTGCCAGCAGTCCGGGACTCCCTGCAGCCTACAATGAGCAGTTCTTC. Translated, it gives CASSPGLPAAYNEQFF.